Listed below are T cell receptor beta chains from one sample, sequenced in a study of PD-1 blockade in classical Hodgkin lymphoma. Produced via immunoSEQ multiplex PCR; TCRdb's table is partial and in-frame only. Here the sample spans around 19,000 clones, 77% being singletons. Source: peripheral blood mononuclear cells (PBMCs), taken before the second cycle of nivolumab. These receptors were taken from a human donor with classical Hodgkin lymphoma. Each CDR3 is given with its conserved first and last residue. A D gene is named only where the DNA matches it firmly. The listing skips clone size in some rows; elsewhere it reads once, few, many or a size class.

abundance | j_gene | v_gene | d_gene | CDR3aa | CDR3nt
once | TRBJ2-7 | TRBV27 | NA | CASSFLKAGRGHEQYF | TGTGCCAGCAGTTTCTTAAAAGCTGGCAGGGGTCACGAGCAGTACTTC
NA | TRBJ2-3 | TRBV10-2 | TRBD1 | CASSEKMTGHTDTQYF | TGCGCCAGCAGTGAGAAGATGACAGGGCACACAGATACGCAGTATTTT
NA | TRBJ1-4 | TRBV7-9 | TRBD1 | CASSFATGTGNEKLFF | TGTGCCAGCAGCTTCGCCACCGGGACAGGGAATGAAAAACTGTTTTTT
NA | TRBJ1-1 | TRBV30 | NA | CAWSGPNTEAFF | TGTGCCTGGAGCGGACCGAACACTGAAGCTTTCTTT
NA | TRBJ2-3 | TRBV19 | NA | CASSISTPTPSTDTQYF | TGTGCCAGTAGTATCTCGACCCCAACCCCTAGCACAGATACGCAGTATTTT
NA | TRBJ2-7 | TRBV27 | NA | CASGRDGAFYEQYF | TGTGCCAGCGGACGGGACGGAGCCTTCTACGAGCAGTACTTC
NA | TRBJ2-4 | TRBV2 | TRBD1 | CASSPTGQGNIQYF | TGTGCCAGCAGTCCCACAGGACAGGGGAACATTCAGTACTTC
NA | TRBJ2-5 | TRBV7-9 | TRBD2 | CASSLYTSGTEETQYF | TGTGCCAGCAGCTTATACACTAGCGGGACGGAAGAGACCCAGTACTTC
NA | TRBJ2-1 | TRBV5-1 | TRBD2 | CASGETSGREQFF | TGCGCCAGCGGGGAGACTAGCGGGAGAGAGCAGTTCTTC
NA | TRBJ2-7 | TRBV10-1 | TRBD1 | CASTGGTGEAGVQYF | TGCGCCAGCACCGGGGGGACAGGGGAGGCTGGCGTGCAGTACTTC
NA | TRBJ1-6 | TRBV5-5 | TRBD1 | CASRRVGQGYSPLHF | TGTGCCAGCAGAAGGGTTGGACAGGGATATTCACCCCTCCACTTT
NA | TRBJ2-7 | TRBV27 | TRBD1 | CASSWDRGYEQYF | TGTGCCAGCAGTTGGGACAGGGGGTATGAGCAGTACTTC
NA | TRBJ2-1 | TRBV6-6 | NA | CASRNQLRNNEQFF | TGTGCCAGCCGTAACCAACTCCGAAACAATGAGCAGTTCTTC
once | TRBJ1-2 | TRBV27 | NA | CASSLSVQGEGGYTF | TGTGCCAGCAGTTTATCCGTCCAGGGTGAAGGGGGCTACACCTTC
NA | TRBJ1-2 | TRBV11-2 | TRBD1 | CASSLDLGTGGDGYTF | TGTGCCAGCAGCTTAGATCTAGGGACAGGGGGCGATGGCTACACCTTC
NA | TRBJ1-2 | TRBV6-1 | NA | CASSHGTIYGYTF | TGTGCCAGCAGCCATGGGACAATCTATGGCTACACCTTC
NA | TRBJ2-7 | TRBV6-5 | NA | CASTPGPTYEQYF | TGTGCCAGCACCCCAGGACCGACCTACGAGCAGTACTTC
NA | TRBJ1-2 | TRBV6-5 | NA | CASSSGQGHGYTF | TGTGCCAGCAGTTCGGGGCAGGGCCATGGCTACACCTTC
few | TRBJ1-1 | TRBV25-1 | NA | CASSEAQGNTEAFF | TGTGCCAGCAGTGAGGCCCAGGGGAACACTGAAGCTTTCTTT
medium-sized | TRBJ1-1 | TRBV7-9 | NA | CASSLVKGVTEAFF | TGTGCCAGCAGCTTAGTAAAGGGAGTCACTGAAGCTTTCTTT
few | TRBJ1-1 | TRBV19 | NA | CASSVQNTEAFF | TGTGCCAGTAGTGTACAGAACACTGAAGCTTTCTTT
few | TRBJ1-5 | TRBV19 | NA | CASSINRPVNQPQHF | TGTGCCAGTAGTATTAATAGGCCAGTCAATCAGCCCCAGCATTTT
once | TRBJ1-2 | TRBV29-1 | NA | CSATDTYGYTF | TGCAGCGCGACAGACACCTATGGCTACACCTTC
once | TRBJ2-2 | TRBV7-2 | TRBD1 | CASSPQGQGAGELFF | TGTGCCAGCAGCCCACAGGGACAGGGCGCCGGGGAGCTGTTTTTT
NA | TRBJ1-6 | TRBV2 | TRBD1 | CASSEGDRSYNSPLHF | TGTGCCAGCAGTGAAGGGGACAGGTCCTATAATTCACCCCTCCACTTT
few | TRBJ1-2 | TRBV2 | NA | CASSEFSQANYGYTF | TGTGCCAGCAGTGAATTTTCACAGGCTAACTATGGCTACACCTTC
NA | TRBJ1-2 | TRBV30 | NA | CAWSVRGQWGYGYTF | TGTGCCTGGAGTGTAAGAGGGCAGTGGGGCTATGGCTACACCTTC
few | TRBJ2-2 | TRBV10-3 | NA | CAISALQGHTGELFF | TGTGCCATCAGTGCGTTACAGGGACACACCGGGGAGCTGTTTTTT
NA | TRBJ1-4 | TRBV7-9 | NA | CASSLAGNREINEKLFF | TGTGCCAGCAGCTTAGCCGGTAACAGGGAAATTAATGAAAAACTGTTTTTT
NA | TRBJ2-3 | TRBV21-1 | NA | CASSKKGRGGTDTQYF | TGTGCCAGCAGCAAAAAGGGGAGAGGGGGCACAGATACGCAGTATTTT
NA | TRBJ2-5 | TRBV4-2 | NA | CASSQGPSETQYF | TGTGCCAGCAGCCAAGGGCCGTCGGAGACCCAGTACTTC
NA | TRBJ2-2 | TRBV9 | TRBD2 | CASSVVLAGNTGELFF | TGTGCCAGCAGCGTAGTACTAGCGGGGAACACCGGGGAGCTGTTTTTT
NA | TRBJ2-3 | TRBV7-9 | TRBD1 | CASSLPGTELFTDTQYF | TGTGCCAGCAGCTTACCCGGGACAGAACTTTTCACAGATACGCAGTATTTT
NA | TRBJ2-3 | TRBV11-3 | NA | CASSSRGDTQYF | TGTGCCAGCAGCTCCCGGGGAGATACGCAGTATTTT
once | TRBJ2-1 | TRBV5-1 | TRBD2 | CASSVSSGVHNEQFF | TGCGCCAGCAGCGTATCTAGCGGGGTGCACAATGAGCAGTTCTTC
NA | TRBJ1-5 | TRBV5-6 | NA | CASSRGRLLNQPQHF | TGTGCCAGCAGCAGAGGGCGGCTCCTAAATCAGCCCCAGCATTTT
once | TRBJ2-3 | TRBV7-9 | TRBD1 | CASSSRDRFPDTQYF | TGTGCCAGCAGCTCCCGGGACAGGTTCCCAGATACGCAGTATTTT
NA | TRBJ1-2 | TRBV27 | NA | CASRPVGGSVYGYTF | TGTGCCAGCAGACCAGTAGGGGGATCGGTCTATGGCTACACCTTC
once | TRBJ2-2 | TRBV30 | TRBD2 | CAWSELAGVTGELFF | TGTGCCTGGAGTGAACTAGCGGGTGTCACCGGGGAGCTGTTTTTT
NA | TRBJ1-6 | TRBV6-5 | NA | CASSYREYNSPLHF | TGTGCCAGCAGTTACAGGGAGTATAATTCACCCCTCCACTTT
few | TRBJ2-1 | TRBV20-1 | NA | CSARTYNEQFF | TGCAGTGCTAGGACTTACAATGAGCAGTTCTTC
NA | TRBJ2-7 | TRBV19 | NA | CASSIKVAETYEQYF | TGTGCCAGTAGTATAAAAGTGGCGGAGACCTACGAGCAGTACTTC